Listed below are T cell receptor beta chains from one sample, sequenced in a study of cytomegalovirus exposure and HLA in healthy donors. This table comes from immunoSEQ multiplex PCR, and its TCRdb copy is limited to in-frame clones, with some not included. This sample has 100,000 to 120,000 clones; around 80% occur once, and the top ten carry around 3.2%. Material: PBMCs. The receptors were gathered from a woman aged 55 to 70 in good health and CMV-seropositive. Each CDR3 is given with its conserved first and last residue. The D gene is left open where the match is weak. Not every row has a clone size; where given, it reads once, few, many or a size class.

D gene: TRBD2; V gene: TRBV10-3; clone size: few; J gene: TRBJ2-3; CDR3 DNA: TGTGCCATCCAGACTAGCGGGAGCCTCACAGATACGCAGTATTTT; CDR3 protein: CAIQTSGSLTDTQYF
D gene: TRBD2; V gene: TRBV2; clone size: .; J gene: TRBJ2-3; CDR3 DNA: TGTGCCAGCAGTGATCGGACTAGCGGTATGGATACGCAGTATTTT; CDR3 protein: CASSDRTSGMDTQYF
D gene: .; V gene: TRBV27; clone size: once; J gene: TRBJ2-3; CDR3 DNA: TGTGCCAGCAGTACACCTTCGAAAAGCACAGATACGCAGTATTTT; CDR3 protein: CASSTPSKSTDTQYF
D gene: TRBD1; V gene: TRBV6-5; clone size: few; J gene: TRBJ1-5; CDR3 DNA: TGTGCCAGCAGTGAGACAGGGAATCAGCCCCAGCATTTT; CDR3 protein: CASSETGNQPQHF
D gene: TRBD1; V gene: TRBV9; clone size: .; J gene: TRBJ2-7; CDR3 DNA: TGTGCCAGCAGCGCCGGGACAGGGGACGAGCAGTACTTC; CDR3 protein: CASSAGTGDEQYF
D gene: .; V gene: TRBV5-1; clone size: .; J gene: TRBJ2-3; CDR3 DNA: TGCGCCAGCTCTCTGACTAGACCAACAGATACGCAGTATTTT; CDR3 protein: CASSLTRPTDTQYF
D gene: TRBD1; V gene: TRBV27; clone size: .; J gene: TRBJ1-1; CDR3 DNA: TGTGCCAGCAAACCGGGACAGGGGGCGGGCACTGAAGCTTTCTTT; CDR3 protein: CASKPGQGAGTEAFF
D gene: TRBD2; V gene: TRBV7-8; clone size: .; J gene: TRBJ2-7; CDR3 DNA: TGTGCCAGCAGCTTAGAGGCGCTTGGGGTAGCGGGAGGCTCCGAGCAGTACTTC; CDR3 protein: CASSLEALGVAGGSEQYF
D gene: TRBD2; V gene: TRBV9; clone size: .; J gene: TRBJ2-5; CDR3 DNA: TGTGCCAGCAGCGATCCGGGGACTAGCGGGAAAGAGACCCAGTACTTC; CDR3 protein: CASSDPGTSGKETQYF
D gene: .; V gene: TRBV7-7; clone size: .; J gene: TRBJ2-5; CDR3 DNA: TGTGCCAGCAGCTTAGGAACAGGGGAGGTTGAGACCCAGTACTTC; CDR3 protein: CASSLGTGEVETQYF
D gene: TRBD2; V gene: TRBV4-2; clone size: .; J gene: TRBJ2-5; CDR3 DNA: TGTGCCAGCAGCCAAGAAGCGGGAGGGACCCAAGAGACCCAGTACTTC; CDR3 protein: CASSQEAGGTQETQYF
D gene: .; V gene: TRBV6-6; clone size: few; J gene: TRBJ1-1; CDR3 DNA: TGTGCCAGCAACGCGCGGGGTGACGCTTTCTTT; CDR3 protein: CASNARGDAFF
D gene: TRBD1; V gene: TRBV19; clone size: .; J gene: TRBJ2-5; CDR3 DNA: TGTGCCAGTAGGCCTACGGACAGGGTCCAAGAGACCCAGTACTTC; CDR3 protein: CASRPTDRVQETQYF
D gene: .; V gene: TRBV11-2; clone size: .; J gene: TRBJ2-5; CDR3 DNA: TGTGCCAGCTGCCCCGGGATTCAAGAGACCCAGTACTTC; CDR3 protein: CASCPGIQETQYF
D gene: .; V gene: TRBV6-1; clone size: once; J gene: TRBJ1-1; CDR3 DNA: TGTGCCAGCAGTGCGGGGGGGGCTTTGAGTGAAGCTTTCTTT; CDR3 protein: CASSAGGALSEAFF
D gene: TRBD1; V gene: TRBV4-1; clone size: .; J gene: TRBJ1-2; CDR3 DNA: TGCGCCAGCAGCCTATCCGGAGACAGGGGCTATGGCTACACCTTC; CDR3 protein: CASSLSGDRGYGYTF
D gene: TRBD1; V gene: TRBV19; clone size: .; J gene: TRBJ1-2; CDR3 DNA: TGTGCCAGTAGTCCAAAGACAGGGGGCAACTATGGCTACACCTTC; CDR3 protein: CASSPKTGGNYGYTF
D gene: .; V gene: TRBV5-1; clone size: .; J gene: TRBJ2-3; CDR3 DNA: TGCGCCAGCAGCTTGGCGCAGAGCACAGATACGCAGTATTTT; CDR3 protein: CASSLAQSTDTQYF
D gene: .; V gene: TRBV10-1; clone size: .; J gene: TRBJ2-3; CDR3 DNA: TGCGCCAGCAGCGGCGGAAGGTCAGATACGCAGTATTTT; CDR3 protein: CASSGGRSDTQYF
D gene: .; V gene: TRBV27; clone size: .; J gene: TRBJ2-5; CDR3 DNA: TGTGCCAGCAGTTTAGACGGGAGTGAGACCCAGTACTTC; CDR3 protein: CASSLDGSETQYF
D gene: TRBD2; V gene: TRBV9; clone size: .; J gene: TRBJ2-1; CDR3 DNA: TGTGCCAGCAGCTCCCCCGGGACTAGGGATGAGCAGTTCTTC; CDR3 protein: CASSSPGTRDEQFF
D gene: TRBD2; V gene: TRBV5-8; clone size: few; J gene: TRBJ2-1; CDR3 DNA: TGTGCCAGCAGCCCCGGGACTATCTTTAATGAGCAGTTCTTC; CDR3 protein: CASSPGTIFNEQFF
D gene: .; V gene: TRBV18; clone size: .; J gene: TRBJ1-3; CDR3 DNA: TGTGCCAGCTCACCAATACAGAGTGGAAACACCATATATTTT; CDR3 protein: CASSPIQSGNTIYF
D gene: TRBD2; V gene: TRBV11-2; clone size: .; J gene: TRBJ2-1; CDR3 DNA: TGTGCCAGCAGCTTATATACCGGGACTAGCGTTAACAATGAGCAGTTCTTC; CDR3 protein: CASSLYTGTSVNNEQFF
D gene: .; V gene: TRBV2; clone size: .; J gene: TRBJ2-5; CDR3 DNA: TGTGCCAGCATTCCTCCCGGCGGGGAAGGACAAGAGACCCAGTACTTC; CDR3 protein: CASIPPGGEGQETQYF
D gene: .; V gene: TRBV28; clone size: few; J gene: TRBJ2-1; CDR3 DNA: TGTGCCAGCAGTTTAGTCTCGAGCTCCTACAATGAGCAGTTCTTC; CDR3 protein: CASSLVSSSYNEQFF
D gene: TRBD1; V gene: TRBV25-1; clone size: .; J gene: TRBJ2-7; CDR3 DNA: TGTGCCAGCAGTCTACCGGGACAGGGGGCCTACGAGCAGTACTTC; CDR3 protein: CASSLPGQGAYEQYF
D gene: .; V gene: TRBV2; clone size: once; J gene: TRBJ1-2; CDR3 DNA: TGTGCCAGCGTATACGACGGACTCTATGGCTACACCTTC; CDR3 protein: CASVYDGLYGYTF
D gene: .; V gene: TRBV7-9; clone size: .; J gene: TRBJ2-3; CDR3 DNA: TGTGCCAGCAGCTTGGAAATACAGACGCAGTATTTT; CDR3 protein: CASSLEIQTQYF
D gene: .; V gene: TRBV19; clone size: .; J gene: TRBJ1-5; CDR3 DNA: TGTGCCAGTAGGAGACAGGAGGAGCAGCCCCAGCATTTT; CDR3 protein: CASRRQEEQPQHF
D gene: TRBD1; V gene: TRBV9; clone size: .; J gene: TRBJ1-1; CDR3 DNA: TGTGCCAGCAGTGAGGGGGCGCTCACTGAAGCTTTCTTT; CDR3 protein: CASSEGALTEAFF
D gene: .; V gene: TRBV16; clone size: few; J gene: TRBJ1-4; CDR3 DNA: TGTGCCAGCAGGAGCCCGGAGGCAACTAATGAAAAACTGTTTTTT; CDR3 protein: CASRSPEATNEKLFF
D gene: .; V gene: TRBV27; clone size: .; J gene: TRBJ2-5; CDR3 DNA: TGTGCCAGCAGTTTATATAGCCGGGAGGAGACCCAGTACTTC; CDR3 protein: CASSLYSREETQYF
D gene: .; V gene: TRBV29-1; clone size: few; J gene: TRBJ1-1; CDR3 DNA: TGCAGCGTTGATGGCAGGGGGAACACTGAAGCTTTCTTT; CDR3 protein: CSVDGRGNTEAFF
D gene: .; V gene: TRBV19; clone size: .; J gene: TRBJ1-2; CDR3 DNA: TGTGCCAGTAGCCCTGCAGGGTTGGGGTATGGCTACACCTTC; CDR3 protein: CASSPAGLGYGYTF
D gene: TRBD2; V gene: TRBV15; clone size: .; J gene: TRBJ2-5; CDR3 DNA: TGTGCCACCAGTGTGGAGACTAGCGGATATCAAGAGACCCAGTACTTC; CDR3 protein: CATSVETSGYQETQYF
D gene: TRBD2; V gene: TRBV5-1; clone size: .; J gene: TRBJ2-5; CDR3 DNA: TGCGCCAGCAGCTTCGGGCGGGGGGGACGCGAGACCCAGTACTTC; CDR3 protein: CASSFGRGGRETQYF
D gene: .; V gene: TRBV18; clone size: .; J gene: TRBJ1-1; CDR3 DNA: TGTGCCAGCTCACCATCGGTGGTGAGGAACACTGAAGCTTTCTTT; CDR3 protein: CASSPSVVRNTEAFF
D gene: TRBD1; V gene: TRBV13; clone size: .; J gene: TRBJ2-7; CDR3 DNA: TGTGCCAGCAGCTTCCTCCCCGGGACAGGGGTAGACGAGCAGTACTTC; CDR3 protein: CASSFLPGTGVDEQYF
D gene: .; V gene: TRBV19; clone size: .; J gene: TRBJ1-2; CDR3 DNA: TGTGCCAGTAGTATCCGACAGCACTATGGCTACACCTTC; CDR3 protein: CASSIRQHYGYTF
D gene: TRBD1; V gene: TRBV6-1; clone size: .; J gene: TRBJ1-6; CDR3 DNA: TGTGCCAGCGGGGGGACAGCTAATTCACCCCTCCACTTT; CDR3 protein: CASGGTANSPLHF
D gene: TRBD1; V gene: TRBV28; clone size: .; J gene: TRBJ2-2; CDR3 DNA: TGTGCCAGCAGTTCAGGGGGTCTAGCACGTACCGGGGAGCTGTTTTTT; CDR3 protein: CASSSGGLARTGELFF
D gene: .; V gene: TRBV27; clone size: once; J gene: TRBJ1-2; CDR3 DNA: TGTGCCAGCCAGTCGGGGGGGCCCTACTATGGCTACACCTTC; CDR3 protein: CASQSGGPYYGYTF
D gene: .; V gene: TRBV25-1; clone size: once; J gene: TRBJ1-2; CDR3 DNA: TGTGCCAGCAGTGAATCCCTCGCAGGAGGCTATGGCTACACCTTC; CDR3 protein: CASSESLAGGYGYTF
D gene: .; V gene: TRBV29-1; clone size: .; J gene: TRBJ2-3; CDR3 DNA: TGCAGCGTTTCAGGGGCTAGCACAGATACGCAGTATTTT; CDR3 protein: CSVSGASTDTQYF
D gene: .; V gene: TRBV6-1; clone size: .; J gene: TRBJ1-4; CDR3 DNA: TGTGCCAGCAGTGAAGCACTGGTAGCAACTAATGAAAAACTGTTTTTT; CDR3 protein: CASSEALVATNEKLFF
D gene: TRBD2; V gene: TRBV25-1; clone size: .; J gene: TRBJ2-5; CDR3 DNA: TGTGCCAGTAGCGGGAGACAAGAGACCCAGTACTTC; CDR3 protein: CASSGRQETQYF
D gene: TRBD2; V gene: TRBV19; clone size: .; J gene: TRBJ2-7; CDR3 DNA: TGTGCCAGTCAACTAGCGGGAGCCTACGAGCAGTACTTC; CDR3 protein: CASQLAGAYEQYF
D gene: TRBD2; V gene: TRBV10-3; clone size: once; J gene: TRBJ2-1; CDR3 DNA: TGTGCCATCAGTGAGTCGGGGCGGGAGACATTCTTC; CDR3 protein: CAISESGRETFF
D gene: TRBD2; V gene: TRBV6-6; clone size: .; J gene: TRBJ2-5; CDR3 DNA: TGTGCCAGCAGTTACGGGCTGCGGGAGGGAAGGGAGACCCAGTACTTC; CDR3 protein: CASSYGLREGRETQYF
D gene: .; V gene: TRBV5-1; clone size: .; J gene: TRBJ1-3; CDR3 DNA: TGCGCCAGCAGCTGGCTGCCTGGAAACACCATATATTTT; CDR3 protein: CASSWLPGNTIYF
D gene: .; V gene: TRBV7-9; clone size: .; J gene: TRBJ1-2; CDR3 DNA: TGTGCCAGCAGCGTAGACGCCGGGGGGTATGGCTACACCTTC; CDR3 protein: CASSVDAGGYGYTF
D gene: .; V gene: TRBV28; clone size: few; J gene: TRBJ2-3; CDR3 DNA: TGTGCCAGCACAGTCACCGGGGTAAAAGATACGCAGTATTTT; CDR3 protein: CASTVTGVKDTQYF
D gene: .; V gene: TRBV19; clone size: .; J gene: TRBJ1-1; CDR3 DNA: TGTGCCAGCAGGACAGACCGCATGAACACTGAAGCTTTCTTT; CDR3 protein: CASRTDRMNTEAFF
D gene: TRBD1; V gene: TRBV18; clone size: many; J gene: TRBJ1-1; CDR3 DNA: TGTGCCAGCTCAGACGACAGGGGGAAGAACACTGAAGCTTTCTTT; CDR3 protein: CASSDDRGKNTEAFF
D gene: TRBD2; V gene: TRBV27; clone size: once; J gene: TRBJ2-5; CDR3 DNA: TGTGCCAGCAGTCATCCGGGGGGAAGGGACCAAGAGACCCAGTACTTC; CDR3 protein: CASSHPGGRDQETQYF
D gene: .; V gene: TRBV27; clone size: .; J gene: TRBJ2-3; CDR3 DNA: TGTGCCAGCAGTTTAGGCAGGGGAATGGGAACGCAGTATTTT; CDR3 protein: CASSLGRGMGTQYF
D gene: TRBD2; V gene: TRBV7-6; clone size: few; J gene: TRBJ2-5; CDR3 DNA: TGTGCCAGCACCTTAGCGGGAGGCTTCCAAGAGACCCAGTACTTC; CDR3 protein: CASTLAGGFQETQYF